The 18 T cell receptor beta chains listed next were all sequenced from one sample in a study of T cell repertoires in cytomegalovirus infection (dated by TCRdb to about 2019). The listed sequencing device is Illumina HiSeq 1500. TCRdb reprocessing: public reads trimmed at Q25 with fastp, clones called with MiXCR, in-frame beta chains kept. When rows share a CDR3 protein, they turn into one entry using the most common DNA and genes. The sample table holds about 150,000 distinct CDR3 sequences, of which around 24% were seen once. 9.5% to 13% of the sample is in the top ten clones. Sequencing was performed on PBMCs. These receptors all come from a human donor in good health (CMV status not recorded). Some clones in this sample may be carry-over from other donors' samples.

This clonotype was observed many times. The gene calls are TRBV7-8 and TRBJ2-5; 8 bases align to TRBD1. V lost 3 bases to trimming and J lost 5 bases; unmatched junction nucleotides: 5. This CDR3 has 14 amino acids. Germline-derived CDR1 and CDR2 are SGHVS and FQNEAQ. Here the CDR3 DNA reads TGTGCCAGCAGCTTTCCAGGGGGCGGGGAGACCCAGTACTTC. As protein: CASSFPGGGETQYF.

This clonotype has more than one count but fewer than ten. CDR3: CAWSRKSSGGPGDTQYF. The CDR3 DNA follows: TGTGCCTGGAGCCGCAAATCTAGCGGGGGGCCGGGAGATACGCAGTATTTT. J is TRBJ2-3 and V is TRBV30; 11 positions agree with TRBD2. The trim removed 3 bases at V and 5 bases at J, leaving 13 bases unmatched. CDR3 length: 17 amino acids. Germline CDR1 GTSNPN, CDR2 SVGIG (reference sequence).

This clonotype came up a few times. The chain links TRBV11-2 to TRBJ2-1; the match to TRBD2 covers 7 bases. Losses at the gene ends were 3 bases for V and 1 base for J; bases not matched to a gene: 9. The CDR3 has 17 amino acids. Per germline, CDR1 SGHAT and CDR2 FQNNGV. The CDR3 DNA reads as TGTGCCAGCAGCTTCAGGGAGGGTAGCGGTTCCTACAATGAGCAGTTCTTC. Translated, it gives CASSFREGSGSYNEQFF.

This clonotype was observed a handful of times. The chain is built from TRBV10-3 and TRBJ1-6; TRBD1 matches at 9 bases. Germline V gene data show CDR1 as ENHRY and CDR2 as SYGVKD. Unmatched junction bases numbered 3, after V lost 10 bases and J lost 8 bases. The CDR3 has 12 residues. The CDR3 DNA reads as TGTGCCACCAGACAGGGGGATTCACCCCTCCACTTT. Translation gives CATRQGDSPLHF.

This chain connects TRBV19 to TRBJ2-2; 9 bases match TRBD1. CDR1 and CDR2 from the germline V gene are LNHDA and SQIVND (reference sequence). The junction had 16 bases not matched to a gene; V was cut back by 5 bases and J by 6 bases. This CDR3 has 18 amino acids. The CDR3 DNA sequence: TGTGCCAGTAGTTTCCTCTCCCGTGGGACAGGGTTGTCCGGGGAGCTGTTTTTT. It translates to CASSFLSRGTGLSGELFF.

The CDR3 region is CASSTGLSNQPQHF. The CDR3 nucleotides are TGTGCCAGCAGTACGGGACTGAGCAATCAGCCCCAGCATTTT. This chain connects TRBV28 to TRBJ1-5, with D possibly matching TRBD1 (5 bases). The CDR3 is 14 residues long. Germline CDR1 MDHEN, CDR2 SYDVKM. The V and J ends lost 5 bases and 1 base respectively, with 9 bases between them.

This clonotype was counted many times. The V gene is TRBV7-2, the J gene TRBJ2-1, with TRBD2 matching 8 bases. Germline trimming cut 2 bases from V and 8 bases from J; bases unmatched to any gene: 11. This CDR3 comprises 16 residues. Germline V CDR1 and CDR2: SGHTA, FQGNSA. The chain's CDR3 is CASSLRGTRVPDEQFF. The CDR3 DNA reads as TGTGCCAGCAGCTTACGCGGGACTAGGGTTCCGGATGAGCAGTTCTTC.

The V call is TRBV9, the J call TRBJ1-2; D remains ambiguous. V gave up 3 bases and J gave up 2 bases, with 14 bases separating them. CDR1 is SGDLS and CDR2 is YYNGEE in the germline V gene. The CDR3 spans 15 residues. The CDR3 nucleotides read TGTGCCAGCAGCGCCGACGGCCGGGTGAACTATGGCTACACCTTC. It is translated as CASSADGRVNYGYTF.

CDR3 residues: CASSGGRAGDEQFF. The CDR3 DNA sequence: TGTGCCAGTAGTGGCGGGAGGGCCGGAGATGAGCAGTTCTTC. The V gene is TRBV19, the J gene TRBJ2-1; TRBD2 agrees at 9 bases. V shed 5 bases, J shed 8 bases, and the junction held 7 bases outside the gene matches. The CDR3 consists of 14 residues. Germline CDR1 reads LNHDA; CDR2 reads SQIVND (reference sequence).

This clonotype was seen repeatedly, ten times or more. The V call is TRBV7-2, the J call TRBJ2-5, with a tentative D call TRBD1 (5 bases). V was cut by 1 base and J by 4 bases, with 19 bases left in between. CDR1 is SGHTA and CDR2 is FQGNSA in the germline V gene. CDR3 length equals 17 residues. The CDR3 loop reads CASSLVPRVKSSETQYF. CDR3 DNA sequence: TGTGCCAGCAGCTTAGTGCCCAGGGTGAAATCGTCAGAGACCCAGTACTTC.

This clonotype came up many times. The rearrangement uses TRBV7-8 and TRBJ2-1; 8 bases fit TRBD1. With V trimmed by 0 bases and J by 5 bases, 9 bases remained unmatched. CDR1 and CDR2 (germline): SGHVS, FQNEAQ. The CDR3 totals 17 residues. CDR3 amino acids: CASSLAGWTGRNNEQFF. In DNA form, the CDR3 reads TGTGCCAGCAGCTTAGCGGGGTGGACAGGGCGTAACAATGAGCAGTTCTTC.

This chain uses TRBV6-2 or TRBV6-3 with TRBJ2-7; TRBD2 aligns across 9 bases. The CDR3 consists of 12 residues. Germline CDR1 is MNHEY and CDR2 is SVGEGT. CDR3 DNA: TGTGCCAGCAGTCCCATTAGCGGGAGAATACAAGTC. Encoded protein: CASSPISGRIQV.

The genes are TRBV20-1 and TRBJ2-7; 9 nucleotides agree with TRBD1. Unmatched junction bases numbered 5, after V lost 3 bases and J lost 2 bases. Germline CDR1 DFQATT, CDR2 SNEGSKA (reference sequence). The CDR3 has 14 amino acids. CDR3 nucleotide sequence: TGCAGTGCTAGGGACAGGGGCTACCCCTACGAGCAGTACTTC. The encoded protein is CSARDRGYPYEQYF.

The chain is built from TRBV7-6 and TRBJ2-7, with D tentatively TRBD2 (6 bases). The CDR3 is 13 amino acids. Germline V gives CDR1 SGHVS, CDR2 FNYEAQ. The V gene lost 4 bases and the J gene lost 6 bases, with 13 bases spanning the gap. Here the CDR3 reads CASSSWVAVEQYF. CDR3 sequence (DNA): TGTGCCAGCAGCTCTTGGGTAGCGGTCGAGCAGTACTTC. Based on the CDR3 plus reference TRBV7-6 and TRBJ2-7, the full variable domain is GAGVSQSPRYKVTKRGQDVALRCDPISGHVSLYWYRQALGQGPEFLTYFNYEAQQDKSGLPNDRFSAERPEGSISTLTIQRTEQRDSAMYRCASSSWVAVEQYFGPGTRLTVT.

This clonotype was counted a single time. Germline is not matched at one junction end, which may reflect a read error. CDR3 bases: TGTGTCTGGAGTACACCGCTGGGGACCCAGTACTTC. Amino acids: CVWSTPLGTQYF. This sequence joins TRBV30 and TRBJ2-5; D gene ambiguous. Germline-derived CDR1 and CDR2 are GTSNPN and SVGIG (reference sequence). The CDR3 is 12 residues long.

Note on this clonotype: With a much larger clone just one base away, this may be a read error. V and J are TRBV7-2 and TRBJ1-1, with D unclear. Germline V lookup: CDR1 SGHTA, CDR2 FQGNSA. The CDR3 is 13 amino acids. The chain's CDR3 is CASSLGGFTVAFF. In nucleotides, the CDR3 is TGTGCCAGCAGCTTAGGAGGATTCACTGTAGCTTTCTTT.

The CDR3 protein is CASLTRTGAYNEQFF. CDR3 nucleotide sequence: TGTGCCAGCCTTACTAGGACAGGGGCCTACAATGAGCAGTTCTTC. The V call is TRBV28, the J call TRBJ2-1; 9 nucleotides match TRBD1. In germline, CDR1 is MDHEN, CDR2 SYDVKM. V dropped 8 bases and J dropped 2; count of bases not matched to a gene: 7. The CDR3 runs 15 residues.

The V call is TRBV5-1, the J call TRBJ2-1; possibly TRBD2 for D (6 bases). The CDR3 is made up of 14 amino acids. The germline V gene has CDR1 SGHRS and CDR2 YFSETQ. Deletions cut 0 bases from V and 11 bases from J, with 15 bases between. CDR3 amino acids: CASSLEGATRKQFF. CDR3 DNA: TGCGCCAGCAGCTTGGAGGGCGCGACTAGGAAGCAGTTCTTC.